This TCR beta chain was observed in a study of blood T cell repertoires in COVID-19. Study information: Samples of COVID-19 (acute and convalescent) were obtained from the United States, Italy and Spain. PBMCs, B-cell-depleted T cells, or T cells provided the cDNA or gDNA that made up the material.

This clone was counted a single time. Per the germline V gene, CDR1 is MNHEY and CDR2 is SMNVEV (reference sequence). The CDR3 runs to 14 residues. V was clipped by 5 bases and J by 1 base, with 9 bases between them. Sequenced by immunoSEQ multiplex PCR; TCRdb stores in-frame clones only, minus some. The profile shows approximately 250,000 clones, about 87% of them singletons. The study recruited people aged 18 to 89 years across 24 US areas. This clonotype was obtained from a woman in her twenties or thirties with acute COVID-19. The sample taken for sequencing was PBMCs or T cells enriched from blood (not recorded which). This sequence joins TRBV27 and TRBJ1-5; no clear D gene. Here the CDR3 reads CASSHTDSNQPQHF. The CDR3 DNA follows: TGTGCCAGCAGTCATACAGACAGCAATCAGCCCCAGCATTTT.